One and the same sample provided the 24 T cell receptor beta chains below, sequenced in a study of CD8 T cells in Susac syndrome. When the RNA was reverse transcribed, random hexamers were used with an input of 0.5 to 1 ug. TCRdb analysed the immunoSEQ multiplex PCR reads with MiXCR anew, one entry per CDR3 protein. In the table there are about 160,000 distinct CDR3 sequences, about 93% of which are singletons. Specimen: CD4+ T cells from PBMCs. Source of these receptors: a human donor in good health.

The rearrangement links TRBV6-5 to TRBJ1-2; a weak D match, TRBD1 (6 bases). The CDR3 runs to 15 residues. Germline V gene data show CDR1 as MNHEY and CDR2 as SVGAGI. Trimming pared 0 bases from V and 12 bases from J, leaving 20 bases between. CDR3 DNA: TGTGCCAGCAGTTACTCGGACAGTTCCTTGGGTCTTCACACCTTC. Translation: CASSYSDSSLGLHTF.

V usage is TRBV12-3 or TRBV12-4 and J usage is TRBJ1-1; perhaps TRBD1 as D (5 bases). The V end was cut by 4 bases, the J end by 4 bases, with 10 bases between. The CDR3 consists of 13 residues. The CDR3 coding sequence is TGTGCCAGCAGTTCCCAGGGTGGCACTGAAGCTTTCTTT. Protein sequence: CASSSQGGTEAFF.

This chain connects TRBV2 to TRBJ1-1, with no clear D. The CDR3 is made up of 14 amino acids. Germline CDR1 SNHLY, CDR2 FYNNEI. The germline V and J ends were trimmed by 5 bases and 1 base, with 11 bases remaining between them. As DNA, the CDR3 is TGTGCCAGCAGTCCCCGGGCGAGGAACACTGAAGCTTTCTTT. Translated: CASSPRARNTEAFF.

The genes are TRBV7-3 and TRBJ2-1, with 7 bases aligning to TRBD1. The length of the CDR3 is 18 residues. Losses at the gene ends were 5 bases for V and 0 bases for J; bases not matched to a gene: 13. Germline V CDR1 and CDR2: SGHTA, FQGTGA. For the CDR3, the DNA is TGTGCCAGCAGCCAAAAGGCAAGGGGGCAGGGCTCCTACAATGAGCAGTTCTTC. Its translation is CASSQKARGQGSYNEQFF.

V usage is TRBV3-1 and J usage is TRBJ2-3; 10 bases fit TRBD2. There are 16 residues in the CDR3. V gave up 4 bases and J gave up 9 bases; unmatched junction bases: 13. Looked up from germline, CDR1 is LGHDT and CDR2 is YNNKEL (reference sequence). CDR3 protein: CASSLGGPGLATTQYF. CDR3 coding DNA: TGTGCCAGCAGCCTAGGGGGGCCGGGACTAGCGACAACGCAGTATTTT.

V is TRBV20-1 and J is TRBJ2-3, with 9 nucleotides matching TRBD2. CDR1 and CDR2 from the germline V gene are DFQATT and SNEGSKA (reference sequence). Trimming cost V 5 bases and J 5 bases; bases outside gene matches: 8. The CDR3 sequence is 14 residues long. The CDR3 sequence: CSAPGLAAGDTQYF. In DNA form, the CDR3 reads TGCAGTGCTCCGGGACTAGCAGCGGGAGATACGCAGTATTTT.

V gene TRBV9 combines with J gene TRBJ1-6, with D tentatively TRBD1 (5 bases). Germline lookup yields CDR1 SGDLS and CDR2 YYNGEE. The CDR3 loop spans 14 amino acids. V lost 0 bases and J lost 5, with 6 bases in between. The CDR3 loop is CASSVVGDNSPLHF. The DNA for the CDR3 is TGTGCCAGCAGCGTAGTAGGGGATAATTCACCCCTCCACTTT.

The V and J genes are TRBV7-9 and TRBJ2-5; TRBD2 matches 7 bases. CDR3 size: 16 residues. Germline trimming cut 5 bases from V and 2 bases from J; bases unmatched to any gene: 11. The germline CDR1 and CDR2 sequences are SEHNR and FQNEAQ (reference sequence). The CDR3 DNA sequence: TGTGCCAGCAGCCCCGGCGGGAATAGCGGGCAAGAGACCCAGTACTTC. It encodes CASSPGGNSGQETQYF.

V usage is TRBV29-1 and J usage is TRBJ2-7; D not resolved. The CDR3 contains 11 residues. The germline CDR1 and CDR2 sequences are SQVTM and ANQGSEA. Trimming stripped 6 bases from V and 3 bases from J, with 9 bases between. The DNA of the CDR3 is TGCAGCGTAGGTTATAACTACGAGCAGTACTTC. As protein: CSVGYNYEQYF.

This chain connects TRBV12-3 or TRBV12-4 to TRBJ1-2; tentatively, D is TRBD1 (5 bases). V was pared by 6 bases and J by 8 bases, with 19 bases between. The CDR3 contains 14 residues. The CDR3 nucleotides read TGTGCCAGCAGCCCGTCCCGGGGGGGAGACGGCTACACCTTC. Its protein is CASSPSRGGDGYTF.

V gene TRBV11-1 combines with J gene TRBJ1-4, with D maybe TRBD1 (5 bases). CDR1 SGHAT and CDR2 FQDESV come from the germline V gene (reference sequence). The CDR3 covers 14 residues. V was cut by 4 bases and J by 8 bases, with 14 bases left in between. The CDR3 sequence: CASSSGTQGEKLFF. In nucleotides, the CDR3 is TGTGCCAGCAGCTCCGGGACTCAGGGAGAAAAACTGTTTTTT.

In this sample, this clonotype turned up once. This chain links TRBV6-1 with TRBJ2-5; 9 bases line up with TRBD2. The V segment lost 6 bases and the J segment 3 bases; nucleotides outside the gene matches: 2. Germline CDR1 is MNHNS and CDR2 is SASEGT. This CDR3 is built from 13 residues. In DNA form, the CDR3 reads TGTGCCAGCAGATTAGCGGGGGAAGAGACCCAGTACTTC. Its translation: CASRLAGEETQYF.

The chain recombines TRBV12-5 with TRBJ1-5; maybe TRBD1 (5 bases). CDR1 and CDR2 (germline): LGHNT, FRNRAP. Between the trimmed V and J ends, which lost 7 bases and 5 bases, there was a span of 12 bases. The length of the CDR3 is 13 residues. CDR3 coding DNA: TGTGCTAGTGCCTGGGACCGCGATCAGCCCCAGCATTTT. It encodes CASAWDRDQPQHF.

The gene calls are TRBV7-2 and TRBJ2-2, with TRBD2 as a possible D gene (5 bases). Trimming removed 6 bases from V and 0 bases from J, with 11 bases in between. Germline CDR1 is SGHTA and CDR2 is FQGNSA. This CDR3 region has 15 residues. The CDR3 sequence: CASSLGVPNTGELFF. In DNA, the CDR3 is TGTGCCAGCAGTCTCGGGGTACCGAACACCGGGGAGCTGTTTTTT. Based on the CDR3 plus reference TRBV7-2 and TRBJ2-2, the full variable domain is GAGVSQSPSNKVTEKGKDVELRCDPISGHTALYWYRQSLGQGLEFLIYFQGNSAPDKSGLPSDRFSAERTGGSVSTLTIQRTQQEDSAVYLCASSLGVPNTGELFFGEGSRLTVL.

The CDR3 nucleotides read TGCAGCGTGGCCACGACGGGGTTCGGAGAAAAACTGTTTTTT. Protein sequence: CSVATTGFGEKLFF. J is TRBJ1-4 and V is TRBV29-1; D remains unclear. The CDR3 contains 14 residues. Germline V CDR1 and CDR2: SQVTM, ANQGSEA. Trimming removed 6 bases at V and 8 bases at J, with 19 bases between.

The chain links TRBV5-4 to TRBJ2-6; TRBD2 agrees at 13 bases. With 3 bases clipped from V and 0 bases from J, the junction kept 9 bases outside the gene matches. Germline-derived CDR1 and CDR2 are SGHNT and YYREEE (reference sequence). The CDR3 runs to 20 residues. The CDR3 protein is CASSYPGLAGAFSGANVLTF. Written as DNA, the CDR3 is TGTGCCAGCAGCTATCCAGGACTAGCGGGGGCTTTCTCTGGGGCCAACGTCCTGACTTTC. Full variable domain (rest looked up from reference TRBV5-4 and TRBJ2-6): ETGVTQSPTHLIKTRGQQVTLRCSSQSGHNTVSWYQQALGQGPQFIFQYYREEENGRGNFPPRFSGLQFPNYSSELNVNALELDDSALYLCASSYPGLAGAFSGANVLTFGAGSRLTVL.

This clonotype was seen only a few times. The V and J genes are TRBV7-9 and TRBJ1-2; D is ambiguous. Germline V gene lookup returns CDR1 SEHNR and CDR2 FQNEAQ (reference sequence). The CDR3 extends over 13 amino acids. Between the trimmed V and J ends, which lost 8 bases and 0 bases, there was a span of 10 bases. The CDR3 is CASSLTANYGYTF. CDR3 in DNA: TGTGCCAGCTCACTGACGGCTAACTATGGCTACACCTTC.

The rearrangement uses TRBV7-2 and TRBJ1-1, with a weak D call TRBD1 (6 bases). Trimming left V 1 base short and J 0 bases short, with 9 bases between. The germline V gene has CDR1 SGHTA and CDR2 FQGNSA. This CDR3 contains 15 residues. In nucleotides, the CDR3 is TGTGCCAGCAGCTTAGGGGGGCAGGTGAACACTGAAGCTTTCTTT. Amino acids: CASSLGGQVNTEAFF.

The V gene is TRBV28, the J gene TRBJ1-5; no definite D call. The V and J ends lost 3 bases and 7 bases respectively, with 7 bases between them. CDR3 size: 12 residues. Germline V CDR1 and CDR2: MDHEN, SYDVKM. The CDR3 DNA reads as TGTGCCAGCAGTTTGCGAGAACAGCCCCAGCATTTT. This codes for CASSLREQPQHF.

V and J are TRBV29-1 and TRBJ1-1, with D possibly being TRBD1 (5 bases). CDR1 and CDR2 from the germline V gene are SQVTM and ANQGSEA. With 4 bases removed from V and 4 bases from J, the gap between germline ends came to 10 bases. The CDR3 sequence is 12 residues long. The CDR3 is CSVGGWGTEAFF. CDR3 coding DNA: TGCAGCGTTGGGGGGTGGGGCACTGAAGCTTTCTTT.

V usage is TRBV12-3 or TRBV12-4 and J usage is TRBJ2-5; D is possibly TRBD2 (6 bases). The ends were cut back, 2 bases at V and 4 bases at J, with 11 bases in the middle. The CDR3 extends over 14 amino acids. The CDR3: CASSLNGEAETQYF. In nucleotides, the CDR3 is TGTGCCAGCAGTTTAAATGGGGAGGCAGAGACCCAGTACTTC.

The chain carries TRBV7-2 and TRBJ2-3, with 7 bases matching TRBD2. The CDR3 covers 16 residues. V shed 1 base, J shed 8 bases, and the junction held 12 bases outside the gene matches. The germline CDR1 and CDR2 sequences are SGHTA and FQGNSA. The CDR3 DNA reads as TGTGCCAGCAGCTTAGGCGTCGGCCTGCCGGGGGGTACGCAGTATTTT. It encodes CASSLGVGLPGGTQYF.

The chain combines TRBV3-1 with TRBJ2-2; D might be TRBD2 (6 bases). Germline CDR1 and CDR2: LGHDT and YNNKEL (reference sequence). V lost 1 base and J lost 2, with 11 bases in between. CDR3 size: 16 residues. The CDR3 sequence: CASSQVSGLNTGELFF. The CDR3 bases are TGTGCCAGCAGCCAAGTGTCGGGACTTAACACCGGGGAGCTGTTTTTT.

The chain joins TRBV10-3 to TRBJ2-1; TRBD2 aligns across 7 bases. This CDR3 has 16 amino acids. The ends lost 10 bases at V and 0 bases at J; junction bases unmatched: 12. Germline values: CDR1 ENHRY, CDR2 SYGVKD. The CDR3 region is CATGGLAVSSYNEQFF. Here the CDR3 DNA reads TGTGCCACCGGCGGCCTAGCGGTAAGCTCCTACAATGAGCAGTTCTTC.